Below, 17 T cell receptor beta chains from the same sample are listed, as sequenced in a study of T cell responses to AZD1222 COVID-19 vaccine. Method: immunoSEQ multiplex PCR; TCRdb's copy keeps in-frame clones and lacks some. The table includes 160,000 or so clones, more than 70% detected once. The sequenced sample was peripheral blood, obtained on day 0 of AZD1222 vaccination. Source of these receptors: an adult in good health.

There are a few counts of this clone. This chain's CDR3 is CASSLAQQIQETQYF. As DNA, the CDR3 is TGTGCCAGCAGCTTGGCCCAACAGATCCAAGAGACCCAGTACTTC. The chain links TRBV5-4 to TRBJ2-5, with D unclear. The germline gives CDR1 SGHNT, CDR2 YYREEE (reference sequence). The V end was cut by 0 bases, the J end by 1 base, with 10 bases between. The CDR3 sequence is 15 residues long.

The chain joins TRBV5-1 to TRBJ1-2; 9 bases map to TRBD1. V was clipped by 4 bases and J by 6 bases; unmatched bases: 1. CDR1 is SGHRS and CDR2 is YFSETQ in the germline V gene. The CDR3 runs to 12 residues. CDR3 loop: CASSGTGNGYTF. Written as DNA, the CDR3 is TGCGCCAGCAGCGGGACAGGGAATGGCTACACCTTC.

CDR3 DNA: TGTGCCAGCAGAACAGGGACAGGCCCTAACTATGGCTACACCTTC. Encoded protein: CASRTGTGPNYGYTF. V usage is TRBV27 and J usage is TRBJ1-2; 8 nucleotides match TRBD1. Germline V lookup: CDR1 MNHEY, CDR2 SMNVEV (reference sequence). V lost 6 bases, J lost 0 bases, and 6 bases stayed unmatched. This CDR3 contains 15 residues.

In this sample, this clone turned up a few times. The rearrangement uses TRBV5-1 and TRBJ1-5; 7 positions match TRBD1. V shed 3 bases, J shed 4 bases, and the junction held 4 bases outside the gene matches. This CDR3 is built from 14 residues. Germline CDR1 and CDR2: SGHRS and YFSETQ. This CDR3 reads CASSSSGGNQPQHF. The CDR3 DNA is TGCGCCAGCAGCTCCTCAGGGGGAAATCAGCCCCAGCATTTT. Supplemented by reference TRBV5-1 and TRBJ1-5, the full variable domain reads KAGVTQTPRYLIKTRGQQVTLSCSPISGHRSVSWYQQTPGQGLQFLFEYFSETQRNKGNFPGRFSGRQFSNSRSEMNVSTLELGDSALYLCASSSSGGNQPQHFGDGTRLSIL.

To note about this clone: Distinct nucleotide sequences in the sample also encode this CDR3. The rearrangement links TRBV11-2 to TRBJ2-7; D is undetermined. There are 11 residues in the CDR3. CDR1 and CDR2 (germline): SGHAT, FQNNGV. V was clipped by 3 bases and J by 4 bases, with 4 bases between them. CDR3 in amino acids: CASSFSYEQYF. DNA for the CDR3: TGTGCCAGCAGCTTCTCTTACGAGCAGTACTTC.

This clone was counted once. Written as DNA, the CDR3 is TGTGCCAGCAGTAGACAGGGGTATTCCCACGAGCAGTACTTC. Its translation is CASSRQGYSHEQYF. The chain joins TRBV6-2 or TRBV6-3 to TRBJ2-7; TRBD1 matches at 8 bases. V gave up 5 bases and J gave up 5 bases; unmatched junction bases: 8. The CDR3 runs to 14 residues. The germline gives CDR1 MNHEY, CDR2 SVGEGT.

This clone has more than one count but fewer than ten. The CDR3 reads CASSQVFGTTDTQYF. CDR3 nucleotide sequence: TGTGCCAGCAGCCAAGTATTCGGGACCACAGATACGCAGTATTTT. This sequence joins TRBV4-2 and TRBJ2-3, with D perhaps being TRBD1 or TRBD2 (5 bases each). Trimming cost V 1 base and J 2 bases, with 10 bases left between them. CDR1 and CDR2 (germline): LGHNA, YNFKEQ. This CDR3 is built from 15 residues.

This clone was counted once. The chain links TRBV6-5 to TRBJ2-3, with 8 nucleotides matching TRBD1. Germline values: CDR1 MNHEY, CDR2 SVGAGI. The CDR3 length is 14 residues. V was pared by 6 bases and J by 6 bases, with 8 bases of the junction left unmatched. The CDR3: CASSPTGVSDTQYF. DNA for the CDR3: TGTGCCAGCAGCCCGACAGGGGTCAGCGATACGCAGTATTTT.

The rearrangement joins TRBV7-2 to TRBJ2-3; 8 bases are a match to TRBD1. Germline-derived CDR1 and CDR2 are SGHTA and FQGNSA. V shed 3 bases and J 5 bases; nucleotides not matched to a gene: 4. The CDR3 is made up of 14 amino acids. The chain's CDR3 is CASSFGQGGDTQYF. The DNA of the CDR3 is TGTGCCAGCAGCTTTGGACAGGGCGGAGATACGCAGTATTTT.

This chain joins TRBV7-2 and TRBJ2-1, with TRBD2 identical over 10 bases. Germline loops: CDR1 SGHTA, CDR2 FQGNSA. Losses at the gene ends were 5 bases for V and 5 bases for J; bases not matched to a gene: 15. The CDR3 consists of 18 residues. CDR3 bases: TGTGCCAGCAGCCTAGGGCCTAGCGGGGGTAGGATCAACAATGAGCAGTTCTTC. Translated, it gives CASSLGPSGGRINNEQFF.

This chain connects TRBV3-1 (or the pseudogene TRBV3-2) to TRBJ2-7, with D possibly being TRBD1 (5 bases). The CDR3 is 12 residues long. Germline assignment: CDR1 LGHDT and CDR2 YNNKEL (reference sequence). V was shortened by 5 bases and J by 4 bases, with 9 bases between the two germline ends. CDR3 DNA: TGTGCCAGCAGCGCCCGACAGTACGAGCAGTACTTC. Translating gives CASSARQYEQYF.

The chain combines TRBV30 with TRBJ1-1; D uncertain. Germline assignment: CDR1 GTSNPN and CDR2 SVGIG (reference sequence). The germline V and J ends were trimmed by 2 bases and 5 bases, with 9 bases remaining between them. This CDR3 contains 12 residues. CDR3 bases: TGTGCCTGGAGTCGGGAGCGGACTGAAGCTTTCTTT. The encoded protein is CAWSRERTEAFF.

This clone has only a few counts. This chain connects TRBV30 to TRBJ1-5, with D possibly TRBD1 on 5 matching bases. V was cut by 3 bases and J by 6 bases, with 15 bases left in between. Germline CDR1 GTSNPN, CDR2 SVGIG (reference sequence). CDR3 length: 14 amino acids. The CDR3 DNA sequence: TGTGCCTGGAGCAAAACAGGACGAGGTCAGCCCCAGCATTTT. It codes for CAWSKTGRGQPQHF.

This chain joins TRBV4-1 and TRBJ1-1; D is uncertain. The V gene's germline CDR1 is MGHRA and CDR2 YSYEKL. With 0 bases removed from V and 9 bases from J, the gap between germline ends came to 14 bases. This CDR3 spans 14 amino acids. In DNA, the CDR3 is TGCGCCAGCAGCCAAGAGGGGATCTCGATGAAAGCTTTCTTT. This codes for CASSQEGISMKAFF.

The chain is built from TRBV27 and TRBJ1-2, with unresolved D. Germline CDR1 and CDR2: MNHEY and SMNVEV (reference sequence). The ends were cut back, 5 bases at V and 5 bases at J, with 18 bases in the middle. The CDR3 is 15 residues long. The CDR3 region is CASSSHSAREYGYTF. The CDR3 DNA follows: TGTGCCAGCAGTAGTCACAGCGCTCGGGAATATGGCTACACCTTC.

J is TRBJ1-2 and V is TRBV6-5; D remains ambiguous. Germline V gene data show CDR1 as MNHEY and CDR2 as SVGAGI. The V end lost 7 bases, the J end lost 0 bases, and 6 bases lay between the germline ends. The CDR3 has 12 amino acids. DNA for the CDR3: TGTGCCAGCAAGGGAACTAACTATGGCTACACCTTC. Translation gives CASKGTNYGYTF.

J is TRBJ1-6 and V is TRBV27; D may be TRBD1 (6 bases). Germline V CDR1 and CDR2: MNHEY, SMNVEV (reference sequence). CDR3 length equals 16 residues. With 3 bases removed from V and 6 bases from J, the gap between germline ends came to 15 bases. This chain's CDR3 is CASSLMLGTTNSPLHF. The CDR3 coding sequence is TGTGCCAGCAGTTTGATGCTAGGGACAACTAATTCACCCCTCCACTTT.